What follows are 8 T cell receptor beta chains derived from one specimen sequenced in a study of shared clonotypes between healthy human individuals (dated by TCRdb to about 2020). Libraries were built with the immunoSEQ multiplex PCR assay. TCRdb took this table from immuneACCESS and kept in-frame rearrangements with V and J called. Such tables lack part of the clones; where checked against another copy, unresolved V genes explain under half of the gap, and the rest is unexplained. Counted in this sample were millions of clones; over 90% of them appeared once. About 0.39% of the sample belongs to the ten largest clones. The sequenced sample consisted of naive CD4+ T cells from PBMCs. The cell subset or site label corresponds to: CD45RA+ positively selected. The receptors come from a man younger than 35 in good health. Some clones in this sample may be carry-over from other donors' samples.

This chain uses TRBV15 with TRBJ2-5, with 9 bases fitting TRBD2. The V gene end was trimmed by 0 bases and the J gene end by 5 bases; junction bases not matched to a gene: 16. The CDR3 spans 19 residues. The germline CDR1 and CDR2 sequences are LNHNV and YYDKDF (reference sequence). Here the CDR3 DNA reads TGTGCCACCAGCAGAGATCGTGGGTCTAGCGGGATCGAAGGGGAGACCCAGTACTTC. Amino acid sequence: CATSRDRGSSGIEGETQYF.

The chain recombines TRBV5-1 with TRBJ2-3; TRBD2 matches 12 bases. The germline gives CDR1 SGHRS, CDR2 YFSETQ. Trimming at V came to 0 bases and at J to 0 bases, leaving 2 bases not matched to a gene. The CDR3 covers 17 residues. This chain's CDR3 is CASSLALAGGSTDTQYF. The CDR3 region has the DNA TGCGCCAGCAGCTTGGCCCTAGCGGGAGGGAGCACAGATACGCAGTATTTT.

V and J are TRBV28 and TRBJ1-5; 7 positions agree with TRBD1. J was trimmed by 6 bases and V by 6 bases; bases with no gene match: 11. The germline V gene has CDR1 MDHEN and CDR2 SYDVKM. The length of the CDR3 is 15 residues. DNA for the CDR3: TGTGCCAGCAGCTCTAGACAGGGAACGAGTCAGCCCCAGCATTTT. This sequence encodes CASSSRQGTSQPQHF.

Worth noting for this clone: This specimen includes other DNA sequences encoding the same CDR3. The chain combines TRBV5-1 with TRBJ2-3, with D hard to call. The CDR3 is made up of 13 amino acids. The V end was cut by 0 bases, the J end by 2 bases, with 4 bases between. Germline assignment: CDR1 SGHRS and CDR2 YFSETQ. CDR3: CASSLGNTDTQYF. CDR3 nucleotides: TGCGCCAGCAGCTTGGGAAACACAGATACGCAGTATTTT.

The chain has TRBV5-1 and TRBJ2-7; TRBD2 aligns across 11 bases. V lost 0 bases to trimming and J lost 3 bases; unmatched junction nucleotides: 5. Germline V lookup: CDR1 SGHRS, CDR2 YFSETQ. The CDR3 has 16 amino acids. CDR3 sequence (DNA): TGCGCCAGCAGCTTGGGACTAGCGGGACTTTACTACGAGCAGTACTTC. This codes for CASSLGLAGLYYEQYF.

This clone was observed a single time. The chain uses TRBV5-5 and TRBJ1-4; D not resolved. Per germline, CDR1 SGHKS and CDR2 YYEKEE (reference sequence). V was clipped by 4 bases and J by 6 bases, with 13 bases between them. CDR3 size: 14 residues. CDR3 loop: CASSRSWSDEKLFF. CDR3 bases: TGTGCCAGCAGCCGGAGTTGGTCCGATGAAAAACTGTTTTTT.

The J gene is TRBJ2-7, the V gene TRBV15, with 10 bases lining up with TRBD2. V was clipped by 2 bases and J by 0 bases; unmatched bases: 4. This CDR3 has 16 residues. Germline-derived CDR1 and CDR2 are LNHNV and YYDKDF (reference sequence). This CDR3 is CATSRKLAGSSYEQYF. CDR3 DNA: TGTGCCACCAGCAGAAAACTAGCGGGAAGCTCCTACGAGCAGTACTTC.

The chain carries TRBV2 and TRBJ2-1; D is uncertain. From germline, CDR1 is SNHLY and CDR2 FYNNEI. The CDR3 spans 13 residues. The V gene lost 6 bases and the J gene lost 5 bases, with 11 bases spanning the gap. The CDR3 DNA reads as TGTGCCAGCAGGGGGTTAGCCCACAATGAGCAGTTCTTC. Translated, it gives CASRGLAHNEQFF. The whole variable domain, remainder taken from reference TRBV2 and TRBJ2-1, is EPEVTQTPSHQVTQMGQEVILRCVPISNHLYFYWYRQILGQKVEFLVSFYNNEISEKSEIFDDQFSVERPDGSNFTLKIRSTKLEDSAMYFCASRGLAHNEQFFGPGTRLTVL.